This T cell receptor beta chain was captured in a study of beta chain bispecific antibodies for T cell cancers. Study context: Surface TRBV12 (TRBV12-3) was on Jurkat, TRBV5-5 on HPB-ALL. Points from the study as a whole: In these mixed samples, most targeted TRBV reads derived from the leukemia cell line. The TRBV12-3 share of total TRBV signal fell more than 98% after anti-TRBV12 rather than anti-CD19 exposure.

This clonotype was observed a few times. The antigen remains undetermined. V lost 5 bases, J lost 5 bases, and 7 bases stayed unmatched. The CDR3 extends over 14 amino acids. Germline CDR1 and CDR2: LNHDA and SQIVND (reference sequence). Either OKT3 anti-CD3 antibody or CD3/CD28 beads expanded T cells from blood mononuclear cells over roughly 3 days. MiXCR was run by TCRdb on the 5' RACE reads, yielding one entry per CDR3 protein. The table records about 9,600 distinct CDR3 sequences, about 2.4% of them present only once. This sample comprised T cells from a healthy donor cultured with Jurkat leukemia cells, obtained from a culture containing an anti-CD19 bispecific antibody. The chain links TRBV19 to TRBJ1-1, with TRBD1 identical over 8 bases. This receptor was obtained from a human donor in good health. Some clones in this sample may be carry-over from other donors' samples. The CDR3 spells CASSFGQGATEAFF. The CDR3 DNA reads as TGTGCCAGTAGTTTCGGACAGGGTGCGACTGAAGCTTTCTTT.